Described below is a single TCR beta chain sequence and its context. Its antigen remains unknown. Germline values: CDR1 SEHNR, CDR2 FQNEAQ (reference sequence). The CDR3 runs 16 residues. V lost 7 bases and J 7 bases, leaving 23 bases between the germline ends. This entry belongs to a study of memory CD4+ T cells and cytomegalovirus serostatus. Overall study context: Healthy Belgian adult donors included roughly nine CMV-positive and around 25 CMV-negative people.

Produced via immunoSEQ multiplex PCR; TCRdb's table is partial and in-frame only. The sample records approximately 40,000 clones, around 78% being singletons. Regarding the study as a whole: Each of roughly 65 CMV-associated TCRbeta sequences occurred in one to five individuals. Suggested: most of the CMV-linked TCR signature lies in CD4+ memory cells.

The sort gate was single viable CD3+CD4+CD8-CD45RO+ cells for memory CD4+ T cells. CMV serostatus came from serum IgG against pp150, pp28, p38, p52. This chain connects TRBV7-9 to TRBJ2-1; a weak D match, TRBD2 (5 bases). The specimen was memory CD4+ T cells from blood. This receptor was taken from an adult in good health and CMV-seronegative. Written as DNA, the CDR3 is TGTGCCAGCACCCTGGGTGGAGGTCGAAGTAGGAATGAGCAGTTCTTC. Its protein is CASTLGGGRSRNEQFF.